Shown below are 25 T cell receptor beta chains from a single sample sequenced in a study of T-cell reconstitution after alpha-beta-depleted transplantation in children. Researchers prepared the TCRbeta library using unique molecular identifiers, the study reports. TCRdb redid the calling of the PCR reads with MiXCR, one entry per CDR3 protein. The sample lists hundreds of thousands of distinct CDR3 sequences, roughly a tenth occurring once. Sample: PBMCs from the stem cell graft donor, taken from the stem cell graft. Source of these receptors: a human donor who donated a stem cell graft to a child with acute myeloid leukemia.

The chain uses TRBV12-3 or TRBV12-4 and TRBJ2-5; 10 bases map to TRBD2. The length of the CDR3 is 17 residues. V was clipped by 0 bases and J by 3 bases; unmatched bases: 7. For the CDR3, the DNA is TGTGCCAGCAGTTTAGCGCGGGGTCTAGCGGGGGAAGAGACCCAGTACTTC. It codes for CASSLARGLAGEETQYF.

This clonotype was counted only a few times. The rearrangement links TRBV10-3 to TRBJ1-2; D ambiguous. The germline V gene encodes CDR1 ENHRY and CDR2 SYGVKD. This CDR3 has 14 amino acids. The V end was cut by 0 bases, the J end by 2 bases, with 7 bases between. In nucleotides, the CDR3 is TGTGCCATCAGTGAGTCGGCACAGAACTATGGCTACACCTTC. Protein: CAISESAQNYGYTF.

The CDR3 spells CASSSTPGLAGGNEQFF. For the CDR3, the DNA is TGCGCCAGCAGCTCGACGCCGGGACTAGCGGGAGGGAATGAGCAGTTCTTC. This rearrangement joins TRBV5-1 to TRBJ2-1, with TRBD2 matching over 16 bases. In germline, CDR1 is SGHRS, CDR2 YFSETQ. V trimming: 3 bases; J trimming: 7 bases; junction bases outside the gene matches: 7. The CDR3 is made up of 17 amino acids.

This clonotype was seen more than once but under ten times. CDR3 nucleotide sequence: TGCGCCAGCAGCACCCCCCGGACTAGCGGGAGTCGTCAGTTCTTC. Translated, it gives CASSTPRTSGSRQFF. The rearrangement uses TRBV5-1 and TRBJ2-1; 13 bases match TRBD2. Per germline, CDR1 SGHRS and CDR2 YFSETQ. The junction had 11 bases not matched to a gene; V was cut back by 4 bases and J by 13 bases. The CDR3 has 15 residues.

V gene TRBV5-1 combines with J gene TRBJ1-1; D call uncertain. CDR1 SGHRS and CDR2 YFSETQ come from the germline V gene. Deletions cut 2 bases from V and 4 bases from J, with 12 bases between. The CDR3 covers 14 residues. CDR3 in DNA: TGCGCCAGCAGCTTTACGGGGATCGGCACTGAAGCTTTCTTT. It is translated as CASSFTGIGTEAFF.

This chain joins TRBV27 and TRBJ2-7, with TRBD1 as a possible D gene (6 bases). Between the trimmed V and J ends, which lost 6 bases and 10 bases, there was a span of 19 bases. CDR1 and CDR2 (germline): MNHEY, SMNVEV (reference sequence). The CDR3 has 13 residues. This CDR3 reads CASRASGVSGQYF. CDR3 bases: TGTGCCAGCAGAGCCTCAGGGGTGTCGGGACAGTACTTC.

This clonotype has a handful of counts. This chain links TRBV11-3 with TRBJ1-1, with no clear D. The CDR3 is made up of 13 amino acids. Per germline, CDR1 SGHNT and CDR2 YENEEA. The ends were cut back, 3 bases at V and 8 bases at J, with 13 bases in the middle. The CDR3 here is CASSFGMVSEAFF. The CDR3 region has the DNA TGTGCCAGCAGCTTTGGTATGGTCTCCGAAGCTTTCTTT.

This clonotype appeared a few times. V usage is TRBV11-2 and J usage is TRBJ1-5; D unresolved. Trimming stripped 5 bases from V and 1 base from J, with 21 bases between. The CDR3 has 18 amino acids. Germline V gene sequence: CDR1 SGHAT, CDR2 FQNNGV. CDR3 sequence reads: CASSQRTPRGLSNQPQHF. In DNA form, the CDR3 reads TGTGCCAGCAGCCAGAGGACTCCCCGAGGGTTGAGCAATCAGCCCCAGCATTTT.

This clonotype appeared many times. This chain joins TRBV12-3 or TRBV12-4 and TRBJ2-3; D is perhaps TRBD2 (6 bases). The CDR3 length is 15 residues. The ends were cut back, 6 bases at V and 0 bases at J, with 13 bases in the middle. The CDR3 region has the DNA TGTGCCAGCAGCCAAATTAGCGGTAGCACAGATACGCAGTATTTT. Its protein is CASSQISGSTDTQYF.

The gene calls are TRBV27 and TRBJ1-2; no clear D gene. The CDR3 is 14 residues long. Germline CDR1 reads MNHEY; CDR2 reads SMNVEV (reference sequence). The V end was cut by 3 bases, the J end by 4 bases, with 12 bases between. In DNA, the CDR3 is TGTGCCAGCAGTTTTTCCAGGACTCCCTATGGCTACACCTTC. Amino acids: CASSFSRTPYGYTF.

This clonotype was detected only once. The chain employs TRBV5-1 and TRBJ2-7; 11 bases map to TRBD1. The germline gives CDR1 SGHRS, CDR2 YFSETQ. J lost 4 bases, V lost 4 bases, and 10 bases had no gene match. CDR3 length equals 16 residues. CDR3 sequence (DNA): TGCGCCAGCAGCACAATCGGTCGGGACAGGGGGTACGAGCAGTACTTC. The encoded protein is CASSTIGRDRGYEQYF.

The gene calls are TRBV7-3 and TRBJ2-3, with a weak D call TRBD2 (7 bases). The V gene lost 6 bases and the J gene lost 2 bases, with 18 bases spanning the gap. Germline CDR1 is SGHTA and CDR2 is FQGTGA. The length of the CDR3 is 16 residues. DNA of the CDR3: TGTGCCAGCAGATTGAGGGGGGGGGCTTTCACAGATACGCAGTATTTT. Protein product: CASRLRGGAFTDTQYF.

This clonotype was counted many times. The chain uses TRBV20-1 and TRBJ2-2; D unresolved. CDR1 is DFQATT, CDR2 SNEGSKA, per germline (reference sequence). The CDR3 covers 15 residues. The CDR3 DNA is TGCAGCGCCCAACGGCGGAGCGCGAACACCGGGGAGCTGTTTTTT. Translated: CSAQRRSANTGELFF.

This clonotype was seen a few times. The rearrangement uses TRBV11-2 and TRBJ2-1; D is possibly TRBD1 or TRBD2 (5 bases each). The CDR3 runs 14 residues. CDR1 and CDR2 (germline): SGHAT, FQNNGV. The germline V and J ends were trimmed by 11 bases and 6 bases, with 20 bases remaining between them. The CDR3 region is CAGHRDPGANEQFF. Here the CDR3 DNA reads TGTGCCGGGCACCGGGACCCCGGGGCCAATGAGCAGTTCTTC.

This clonotype was recorded at least ten times. The chain uses TRBV28 and TRBJ1-1; possibly TRBD1 for D (5 bases). The CDR3 is 15 residues long. Germline V gene data show CDR1 as MDHEN and CDR2 as SYDVKM. V was cut by 3 bases and J by 4 bases, with 15 bases left in between. The chain's CDR3 is CASSLSTGGVTEAFF. As DNA, the CDR3 is TGTGCCAGCAGTTTGTCCACAGGAGGGGTCACTGAAGCTTTCTTT.

This clonotype was detected a few times. The V and J genes are TRBV5-8 and TRBJ1-2, with D perhaps matching TRBD1 (6 bases). Germline CDR1 is SGHTS and CDR2 is YDEGEE. This CDR3 contains 15 residues. Deletions cut 4 bases from V and 4 bases from J, with 17 bases between. CDR3 residues: CASSHGRGALYGYTF. The CDR3 DNA sequence: TGTGCCAGCAGCCACGGTCGGGGGGCACTCTATGGCTACACCTTC.

The rearrangement links TRBV6-1 to TRBJ2-3; 13 bases align to TRBD2. The CDR3 covers 16 residues. Germline assignment: CDR1 MNHNS and CDR2 SASEGT. Trimming cost V 4 bases and J 4 bases; bases outside gene matches: 5. CDR3 bases: TGTGCCAGCAGTGCCCGGACTAGCGGGAGTTCAGATACGCAGTATTTT. Translated, it gives CASSARTSGSSDTQYF.

This clonotype was picked up a small number of times. The V and J genes are TRBV12-3 or TRBV12-4 and TRBJ2-7, with a weak D call TRBD1 (6 bases). This CDR3 has 14 amino acids. Trimming cost V 6 bases and J 3 bases, with 15 bases left between them. For the CDR3, the DNA is TGTGCCAGCAGCCACCGGGACAAAATCTACGAGCAGTACTTC. Protein: CASSHRDKIYEQYF.

The chain uses TRBV7-2 and TRBJ2-1; D gene uncertain. In germline, CDR1 is SGHTA, CDR2 FQGNSA. V was clipped by 2 bases and J by 1 base, with 9 bases between them. The length of the CDR3 is 15 residues. In nucleotides, the CDR3 is TGTGCCAGCAGCTTATTAGTCTTGTCCTACAATGAGCAGTTCTTC. The encoded protein is CASSLLVLSYNEQFF. The full variable domain, rest sourced from reference TRBV7-2 and TRBJ2-1, is GAGVSQSPSNKVTEKGKDVELRCDPISGHTALYWYRQSLGQGLEFLIYFQGNSAPDKSGLPSDRFSAERTGGSVSTLTIQRTQQEDSAVYLCASSLLVLSYNEQFFGPGTRLTVL.

This clonotype has only a few counts. The chain carries TRBV28 and TRBJ2-7; the match to TRBD1 covers 8 bases. The CDR3 is 12 amino acids. Looked up from germline, CDR1 is MDHEN and CDR2 is SYDVKM. J was trimmed by 6 bases and V by 7 bases; bases with no gene match: 5. The CDR3 sequence is CASKTGGGEQYF. The CDR3 DNA follows: TGTGCCAGCAAAACAGGGGGAGGCGAGCAGTACTTC. Filled out from reference TRBV28 and TRBJ2-7, the complete variable domain reads DVKVTQSSRYLVKRTGEKVFLECVQDMDHENMFWYRQDPGLGLRLIYFSYDVKMKEKGDIPEGYSVSREKKERFSLILESASTNQTSMYLCASKTGGGEQYFGPGTRLTVT.

This clonotype was seen a few times. The chain carries TRBV29-1 and TRBJ1-1, with D perhaps TRBD1 (5 bases). V shed 6 bases and J shed 0 bases, with 11 bases lying between them. The germline V gene encodes CDR1 SQVTM and CDR2 ANQGSEA. CDR3 length: 13 residues. DNA of the CDR3: TGCAGCGTCGAGCCGGACATGAACACTGAAGCTTTCTTT. This gives the protein CSVEPDMNTEAFF.

With respect to this clonotype: The junction departs from the called germline gene at one end, perhaps through a read error. The rearrangement links TRBV6-1 to TRBJ2-7; possibly TRBD1 or TRBD2 for D (5 bases each). Germline values: CDR1 MNHNS, CDR2 SASEGT. The length of the CDR3 is 16 residues. The CDR3 DNA reads TGTGTCAGCAGTGGAGGAATCGGACAAAGGACCTACGAGCAGTACTTC. Translating it yields CVSSGGIGQRTYEQYF.

This clonotype has ten or more counts. This chain uses TRBV10-3 with TRBJ2-3; 8 bases map to TRBD1. Germline assignment: CDR1 ENHRY and CDR2 SYGVKD. Trimming at V came to 7 bases and at J to 7 bases, leaving 10 bases not matched to a gene. The CDR3 has 14 amino acids. This CDR3 is CAINPGQGGNTQYF. The CDR3, as DNA: TGTGCCATCAACCCCGGACAGGGAGGCAATACGCAGTATTTT.

The chain is built from TRBV5-1 and TRBJ1-1; D is undetermined. Trimming took 0 bases from V and 6 from J, leaving 9 bases between them. Germline CDR1 reads SGHRS; CDR2 reads YFSETQ. The CDR3 is 13 amino acids. The CDR3 nucleotides are TGCGCCAGCAGCTTGGCCTATGGCCCTGAAGCTTTCTTT. It encodes CASSLAYGPEAFF. Looking up the rest from reference TRBV5-1 and TRBJ1-1 gives the full variable domain: KAGVTQTPRYLIKTRGQQVTLSCSPISGHRSVSWYQQTPGQGLQFLFEYFSETQRNKGNFPGRFSGRQFSNSRSEMNVSTLELGDSALYLCASSLAYGPEAFFGQGTRLTVV.

This clonotype has only a few counts. The rearrangement uses TRBV5-6 and TRBJ2-3; TRBD2 might be the D (6 bases). The CDR3 runs to 13 residues. V shed 5 bases and J shed 6 bases, with 13 bases lying between them. The germline V gene has CDR1 SGHDT and CDR2 YYEEEE. The CDR3 DNA reads TGTGCCAGCAGACTGGCGGGGATGGATACGCAGTATTTT. It yields the protein CASRLAGMDTQYF.